This TCR beta chain was captured by sequencing in a study of beta chain features in type 1 diabetes. CD45RO/CCR7/CD25/CD127/CD95/CD27 sorting isolated CD4+ naive, central memory, regulatory and stem cell-like memory cells. Of the isolated RNA, all was reverse transcribed, and so the sequenced material was expressed TCRB transcripts. The average read count of naive, central memory and regulatory T cell samples was several million. Using immunoSEQ multiplex PCR, the repertoire was profiled, and TCRdb retains in-frame clones only, with some absent. The sample has around 310,000 clones, roughly 9.6% seen once; the top ten hold approximately 0.016%. The CDR3 runs 14 residues. Trimming shortened V by 6 bases and J by 8 bases, and 19 bases separated the two germline ends. Germline CDR1 reads SQVTM; CDR2 reads ANQGSEA.

The sequence was collected from a woman aged 30 to 39 in good health. The V gene is TRBV29-1, the J gene TRBJ1-4; weak D call: TRBD1 (6 bases). The sequenced sample was naive CD4+ T cells from blood. CDR3: CSVAAGGGGEKLFF. Written as DNA, the CDR3 is TGCAGCGTCGCGGCGGGAGGGGGAGGGGAAAAACTGTTTTTT.